The 29 T cell receptor beta chains below come from one sample, sequenced in a study of identifying expanded T cells in peripheral blood. The protocol was immunoSEQ multiplex PCR, while the TCRdb copy is restricted to in-frame clones and leaves out a portion. Counted here are about 110,000 clones, 88% occurring once; the ten biggest clones make up about 7.7%. Material for sequencing was blood. Receptors originate from a person aged 18 to 75 in good health.

The J gene is TRBJ2-6, the V gene TRBV15; D may be TRBD1 (6 bases). V was pared by 5 bases and J by 0 bases, with 17 bases between. From germline, CDR1 is LNHNV and CDR2 YYDKDF (reference sequence). CDR3 length: 18 residues. In nucleotides, the CDR3 is TGTGCCACCAGCGGATTCAGGCAGGGGTCCTCTGGGGCCAACGTCCTGACTTTC. Translating it yields CATSGFRQGSSGANVLTF.

This clone was observed a single time. The same CDR3 also results from other DNA sequences found in this sample. CDR3 sequence: CASSLTGGDGYTF. The CDR3 nucleotides read TGTGCCAGCAGCTTAACGGGCGGGGATGGCTACACCTTC. The chain links TRBV7-3 to TRBJ1-2; no definite D call. Trimming removed 0 bases from V and 6 bases from J, with 8 bases in between. The CDR3 runs to 13 residues. Germline lookup yields CDR1 SGHTA and CDR2 FQGTGA.

The chain employs TRBV18 and TRBJ1-1; tentatively, D is TRBD1 (5 bases). V lost 4 bases and J 2 bases, leaving 17 bases between the germline ends. Germline-derived CDR1 and CDR2 are KGHSH and LQKENI. The CDR3 spans 16 residues. CDR3 coding DNA: TGTGCCAGCTCACTGGGTTCGGGGCAGACCAACACTGAAGCTTTCTTT. Its protein product is CASSLGSGQTNTEAFF.

This clone was counted once. The J gene is TRBJ1-2, the V gene TRBV25-1; D is uncertain. The V gene's germline CDR1 is MGHDK and CDR2 SYGVNS. The CDR3 is 12 residues long. V lost 2 bases and J lost 2, with 3 bases in between. The CDR3 nucleotides read TGTGCCAGCAGTGAACAGAACTATGGCTACACCTTC. It yields the protein CASSEQNYGYTF.

This chain links TRBV7-2 with TRBJ2-1, with D possibly called TRBD1 or TRBD2 (5 bases each). The CDR3 is 11 residues long. Germline V CDR1 and CDR2: SGHTA, FQGNSA. V lost 5 bases, J lost 15 bases, and 14 bases lay in between. The CDR3 DNA reads TGTGCCAGCAGCGTGGGACCTACGATGTTCTTC. Protein: CASSVGPTMFF.

The chain is built from TRBV5-1 and TRBJ2-7; 7 positions agree with TRBD1. Germline V lookup: CDR1 SGHRS, CDR2 YFSETQ. The CDR3 consists of 12 residues. Losses at the gene ends were 4 bases for V and 6 bases for J; bases not matched to a gene: 4. The CDR3 loop is CASSQGQAEQYF. CDR3 coding DNA: TGCGCCAGCAGCCAAGGACAGGCCGAGCAGTACTTC.

This chain joins TRBV27 and TRBJ1-1, with no clear D. Germline CDR1 reads MNHEY; CDR2 reads SMNVEV (reference sequence). The CDR3 has 13 residues. Trimming shortened V by 4 bases and J by 4 bases, and 10 bases separated the two germline ends. The CDR3 DNA reads TGTGCCAGCAGTTATTATTTGAGCACTGAAGCTTTCTTT. Residues: CASSYYLSTEAFF.

The genes are TRBV9 and TRBJ1-2; 8 bases align to TRBD1. This CDR3 is built from 15 residues. V was clipped by 3 bases and J by 4 bases; unmatched bases: 8. CDR1 is SGDLS, CDR2 YYNGEE, per germline. The CDR3 coding sequence is TGTGCCAGCAGCGGGGAACAGACAGGGGTCTATGGCTACACCTTC. It yields the protein CASSGEQTGVYGYTF.

This chain connects TRBV27 to TRBJ2-1, with 10 bases matching TRBD2. Germline V lookup: CDR1 MNHEY, CDR2 SMNVEV (reference sequence). This CDR3 is 15 amino acids long. V was pared by 6 bases and J by 4 bases, with 6 bases of the junction left unmatched. CDR3 sequence: CASSSSGRGYNEQFF. The CDR3, as DNA: TGTGCCAGCAGCTCTAGCGGGAGAGGGTACAATGAGCAGTTCTTC.

This clone was seen a few times. The V and J genes are TRBV7-9 and TRBJ1-6; 7 nucleotides line up with TRBD1. Germline trimming cut 5 bases from V and 7 bases from J; bases unmatched to any gene: 2. This CDR3 region has 13 residues. Germline CDR1 and CDR2: SEHNR and FQNEAQ (reference sequence). The CDR3, as DNA: TGTGCCAGCAGCCCGGACAGGAATTCACCCCTCCACTTT. This translates into CASSPDRNSPLHF.

This clone was seen a handful of times. The chain combines TRBV6-6 with TRBJ2-3, with D perhaps TRBD1 (5 bases). CDR3 length: 15 residues. Germline V lookup: CDR1 MNHNY, CDR2 SVGAGI (reference sequence). V was clipped by 1 base and J by 2 bases, with 10 bases between them. This CDR3 is CASSYLGASTDTQYF. The CDR3 DNA sequence: TGTGCCAGCAGTTACTTAGGGGCCTCCACAGATACGCAGTATTTT.

This sequence joins TRBV28 and TRBJ2-7; tentatively, D is TRBD1 (6 bases). The ends were cut back, 6 bases at V and 2 bases at J, with 14 bases in the middle. This CDR3 contains 14 residues. CDR1 is MDHEN and CDR2 is SYDVKM in the germline V gene. CDR3 sequence: CASSPNRDPYEQYF. The CDR3 DNA is TGTGCCAGCAGCCCTAACAGGGATCCCTACGAGCAGTACTTC.

The gene calls are TRBV6-4 and TRBJ2-3; D gene unclear. V dropped 4 bases and J dropped 1 base, with 6 bases sitting between them. The germline gives CDR1 MRHNA, CDR2 SNTAGT. This CDR3 comprises 13 residues. CDR3 sequence: CASSALGTDTQYF. Written as DNA, the CDR3 is TGTGCCAGCAGTGCCTTGGGCACAGATACGCAGTATTTT.

The V and J genes are TRBV7-9 and TRBJ2-1; no definite D call. The CDR3 runs to 11 residues. CDR1 is SEHNR and CDR2 is FQNEAQ in the germline V gene (reference sequence). V lost 4 bases to trimming and J lost 8 bases, with 6 bases between them. CDR3 bases: TGTGCCAGCAGCTCTAGAGATGAGCAGTTCTTC. It encodes CASSSRDEQFF.

As to this clone: This sample includes further DNA sequences coding for the same CDR3. The rearrangement joins TRBV5-1 to TRBJ1-1; TRBD1 agrees at 7 bases. Trimming took 0 bases from V and 0 from J; bases not matched to a gene: 2. Germline assignment: CDR1 SGHRS and CDR2 YFSETQ. This CDR3 is 15 amino acids long. CDR3 in amino acids: CASSLAGGLNTEAFF. The CDR3 DNA sequence: TGCGCCAGCAGCTTGGCAGGGGGACTGAACACTGAAGCTTTCTTT.

The chain is built from TRBV19 and TRBJ1-4; tentatively, D is TRBD1 (5 bases). Trimming cost V 7 bases and J 2 bases, with 11 bases left between them. Per germline, CDR1 LNHDA and CDR2 SQIVND (reference sequence). The CDR3 totals 14 residues. CDR3 protein: CASTLRGTNEKLFF. DNA of the CDR3: TGTGCCAGTACGCTCCGGGGGACTAATGAAAAACTGTTTTTT.

The chain couples TRBV30 to TRBJ2-2; 8 bases align to TRBD1. Germline V CDR1 and CDR2: GTSNPN, SVGIG (reference sequence). J was trimmed by 1 base and V by 7 bases; bases with no gene match: 2. This CDR3 is built from 13 residues. CDR3: CAFRGRNTGELFF. The CDR3 DNA follows: TGTGCCTTCAGGGGGCGGAACACCGGGGAGCTGTTTTTT.

This clone has more than one count but fewer than ten. The rearrangement links TRBV19 to TRBJ1-2, with TRBD1 identical over 9 bases. Losses at the gene ends were 5 bases for V and 3 bases for J; bases not matched to a gene: 13. Germline V gene sequence: CDR1 LNHDA, CDR2 SQIVND (reference sequence). The CDR3 is 17 residues long. As DNA, the CDR3 is TGTGCCAGTAGTTCAACCACGGGATGGACAGGGGACTATGGCTACACCTTC. Translating gives CASSSTTGWTGDYGYTF.

This clone has just one count. The V and J genes are TRBV7-9 and TRBJ2-1; no clear D. With 5 bases removed from V and 5 bases from J, the gap between germline ends came to 1 base. This CDR3 is 10 amino acids long. From germline, CDR1 is SEHNR and CDR2 FQNEAQ (reference sequence). CDR3 DNA sequence: TGTGCCAGCAGCAACAATGAGCAGTTCTTC. Its translation is CASSNNEQFF.

The chain couples TRBV14 to TRBJ2-2; the D gene is possibly TRBD1 (6 bases). The CDR3 spans 18 residues. Germline V gene sequence: CDR1 SGHDN, CDR2 FVKESK. V lost 1 base and J 3 bases, leaving 18 bases between the germline ends. CDR3 sequence (DNA): TGTGCCAGCAGCCAAGGACCCCTCGGGACACCATACACCGGGGAGCTGTTTTTT. Amino acid sequence: CASSQGPLGTPYTGELFF.

The genes are TRBV2 and TRBJ1-1, with 9 bases fitting TRBD1. Germline-derived CDR1 and CDR2 are SNHLY and FYNNEI. This CDR3 is 16 amino acids long. With V trimmed by 7 bases and J by 4 bases, 13 bases remained unmatched. DNA for the CDR3: TGTGCCAGCACCAGAACACAGGGGGCCGGGGGCACTGAAGCTTTCTTT. It is translated as CASTRTQGAGGTEAFF.

The rearrangement links TRBV9 to TRBJ2-2; tentatively, D is TRBD2 (7 bases). The germline V gene has CDR1 SGDLS and CDR2 YYNGEE. This CDR3 contains 14 residues. V shed 5 bases and J shed 2 bases, with 10 bases lying between them. CDR3: CASRPGGNTGELFF. The CDR3 bases are TGTGCCAGCAGACCGGGGGGCAACACCGGGGAGCTGTTTTTT.

This sequence joins TRBV7-6 and TRBJ2-7; TRBD1 aligns across 10 bases. V shed 6 bases and J 7 bases; nucleotides not matched to a gene: 9. The germline CDR1 and CDR2 sequences are SGHVS and FNYEAQ. The CDR3 loop spans 14 amino acids. The CDR3 DNA sequence: TGTGCCAGCAGTCTGGGGACAGGGGCTAGGGAGCAGTACTTC. Translation gives CASSLGTGAREQYF. Based on the CDR3 plus reference TRBV7-6 and TRBJ2-7, the full variable domain is GAGVSQSPRYKVTKRGQDVALRCDPISGHVSLYWYRQALGQGPEFLTYFNYEAQQDKSGLPNDRFSAERPEGSISTLTIQRTEQRDSAMYRCASSLGTGAREQYFGPGTRLTVT.

The CDR3 DNA follows: TGTGCCAGCAGTACCCCGGGTTACAATGAGCAGTTCTTC. Its translation: CASSTPGYNEQFF. The chain combines TRBV25-1 with TRBJ2-1; D unresolved. This CDR3 has 13 amino acids. Germline V lookup: CDR1 MGHDK, CDR2 SYGVNS. Trimming shortened V by 5 bases and J by 4 bases, and 9 bases separated the two germline ends.

J is TRBJ2-1 and V is TRBV10-3, with 13 bases matching TRBD2. CDR3 length: 17 residues. Losses at the gene ends were 3 bases for V and 4 bases for J; bases not matched to a gene: 6. Germline V gene sequence: CDR1 ENHRY, CDR2 SYGVKD. The CDR3 DNA reads as TGTGCCATCAGTGACCAGACTAGCGGGAGGAGTTACAATGAGCAGTTCTTC. Its translation is CAISDQTSGRSYNEQFF.

The chain carries TRBV18 and TRBJ2-1, with a weak D call TRBD2 (6 bases). In germline, CDR1 is KGHSH, CDR2 LQKENI. Trimming cost V 5 bases and J 2 bases, with 13 bases left between them. The CDR3 totals 15 residues. CDR3 sequence (DNA): TGTGCCAGCTCATCCGGGACTGCTCCCTACAATGAGCAGTTCTTC. It encodes CASSSGTAPYNEQFF.

V usage is TRBV28 and J usage is TRBJ1-3, with TRBD1 matching over 7 bases. The CDR3 runs to 14 residues. Germline trimming cut 3 bases from V and 6 bases from J; bases unmatched to any gene: 5. Germline lookup yields CDR1 MDHEN and CDR2 SYDVKM. CDR3 amino acids: CASSLAGGANTIYF. The CDR3 DNA reads as TGTGCCAGCAGTTTGGCAGGGGGAGCAAACACCATATATTTT.

CDR3: CASSPPGLAGSTDTQYF. Here the CDR3 DNA reads TGTGCCAGCTCACCTCCGGGACTAGCAGGAAGCACAGATACGCAGTATTTT. The V gene is TRBV18, the J gene TRBJ2-3; 9 bases match TRBD2. Germline-derived CDR1 and CDR2 are KGHSH and LQKENI. The trim removed 3 bases at V and 0 bases at J, leaving 7 bases unmatched. CDR3 length equals 17 residues.

This clone turned up a few times. V usage is TRBV7-3 and J usage is TRBJ2-2; the D is unclear. The germline V gene has CDR1 SGHTA and CDR2 FQGTGA. V was shortened by 2 bases and J by 7 bases, with 8 bases between the two germline ends. The CDR3 extends over 13 amino acids. In DNA, the CDR3 is TGTGCCAGCAGCTTAGAGTTTGGCGGGGAGCTGTTTTTT. Translation: CASSLEFGGELFF.